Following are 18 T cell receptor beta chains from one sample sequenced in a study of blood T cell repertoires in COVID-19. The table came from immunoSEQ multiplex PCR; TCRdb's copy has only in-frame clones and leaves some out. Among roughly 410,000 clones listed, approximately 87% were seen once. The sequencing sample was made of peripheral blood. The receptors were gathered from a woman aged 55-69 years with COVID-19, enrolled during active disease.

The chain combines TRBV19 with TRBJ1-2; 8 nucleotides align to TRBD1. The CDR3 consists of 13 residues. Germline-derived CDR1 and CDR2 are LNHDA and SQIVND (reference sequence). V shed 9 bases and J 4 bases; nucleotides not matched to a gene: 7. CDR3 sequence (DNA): TGTGCCAGCGACAGGGGAGGGGGCTATGGCTACACCTTC. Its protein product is CASDRGGGYGYTF.

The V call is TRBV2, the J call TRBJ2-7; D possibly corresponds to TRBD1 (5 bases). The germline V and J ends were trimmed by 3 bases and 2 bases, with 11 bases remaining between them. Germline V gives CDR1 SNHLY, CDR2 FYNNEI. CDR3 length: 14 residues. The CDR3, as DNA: TGTGCCAGCAGTGACCAGGGAATAACCTACGAGCAGTACTTC. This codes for CASSDQGITYEQYF.

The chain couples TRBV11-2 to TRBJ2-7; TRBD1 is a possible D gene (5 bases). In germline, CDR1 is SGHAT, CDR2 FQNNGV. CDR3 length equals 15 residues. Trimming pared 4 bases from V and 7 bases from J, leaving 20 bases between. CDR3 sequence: CASSSLLGPLGEQYF. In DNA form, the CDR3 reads TGTGCCAGCAGCTCGCTCTTGGGGCCCTTGGGGGAGCAGTACTTC.

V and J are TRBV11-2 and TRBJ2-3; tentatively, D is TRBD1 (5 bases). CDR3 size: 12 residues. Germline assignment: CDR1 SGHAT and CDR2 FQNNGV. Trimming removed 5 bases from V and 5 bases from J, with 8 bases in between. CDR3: CASSPDRDTQYF. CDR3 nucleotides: TGTGCCAGCAGCCCAGACAGAGATACGCAGTATTTT.

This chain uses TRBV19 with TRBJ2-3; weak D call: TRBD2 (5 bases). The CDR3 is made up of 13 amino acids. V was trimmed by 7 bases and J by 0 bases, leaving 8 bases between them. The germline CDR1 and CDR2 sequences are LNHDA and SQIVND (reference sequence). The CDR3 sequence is CASTRGSTDTQYF. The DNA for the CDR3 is TGTGCCAGTACCAGAGGGAGCACAGATACGCAGTATTTT.

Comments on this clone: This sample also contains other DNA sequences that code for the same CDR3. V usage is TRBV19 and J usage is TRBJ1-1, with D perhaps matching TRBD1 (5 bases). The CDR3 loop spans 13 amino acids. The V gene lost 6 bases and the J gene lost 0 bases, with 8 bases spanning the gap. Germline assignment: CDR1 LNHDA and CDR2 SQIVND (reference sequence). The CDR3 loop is CASRGLMNTEAFF. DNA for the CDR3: TGTGCCAGTAGGGGACTTATGAACACTGAAGCTTTCTTT.

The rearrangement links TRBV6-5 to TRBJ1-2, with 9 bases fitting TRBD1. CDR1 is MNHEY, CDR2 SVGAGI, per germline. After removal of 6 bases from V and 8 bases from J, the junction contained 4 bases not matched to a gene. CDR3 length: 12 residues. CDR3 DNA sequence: TGTGCCAGCAGCAGGACAGGGGCGGGCTACACCTTC. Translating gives CASSRTGAGYTF.

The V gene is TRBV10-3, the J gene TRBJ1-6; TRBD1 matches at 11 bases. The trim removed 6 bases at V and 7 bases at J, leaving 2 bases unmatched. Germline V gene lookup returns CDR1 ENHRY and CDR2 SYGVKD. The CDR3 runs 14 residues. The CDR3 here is CAIRGTGGNSPLHF. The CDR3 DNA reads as TGTGCCATCAGGGGGACAGGGGGGAATTCACCCCTCCACTTT.

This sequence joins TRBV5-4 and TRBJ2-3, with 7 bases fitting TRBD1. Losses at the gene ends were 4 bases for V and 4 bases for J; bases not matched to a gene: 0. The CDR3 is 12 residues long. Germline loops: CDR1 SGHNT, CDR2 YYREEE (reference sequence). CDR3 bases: TGTGCCAGCAGCCAGGGGGCAGATACGCAGTATTTT. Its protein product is CASSQGADTQYF.

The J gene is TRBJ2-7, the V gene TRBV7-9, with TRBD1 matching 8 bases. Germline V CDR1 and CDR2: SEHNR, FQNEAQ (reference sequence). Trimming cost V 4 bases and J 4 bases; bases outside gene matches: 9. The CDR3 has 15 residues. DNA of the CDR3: TGTGCCAGCAGCTCCCAGGGGGCGTCGGGTTACGAGCAGTACTTC. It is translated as CASSSQGASGYEQYF.

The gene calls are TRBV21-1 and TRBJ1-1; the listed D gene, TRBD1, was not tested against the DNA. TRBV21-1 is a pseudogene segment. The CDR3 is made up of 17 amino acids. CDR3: CASSAHRGIVENTEAFF. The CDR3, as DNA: TGTGCCAGCAGCGCCCACAGGGGTATCGTGGAGAACACTGAAGCTTTCTTT.

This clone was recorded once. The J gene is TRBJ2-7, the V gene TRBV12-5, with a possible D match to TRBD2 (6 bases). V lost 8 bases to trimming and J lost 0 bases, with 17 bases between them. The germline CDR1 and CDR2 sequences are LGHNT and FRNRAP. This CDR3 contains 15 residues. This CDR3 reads CASSVSGPSSYEQYF. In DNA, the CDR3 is TGTGCTAGTAGCGTAAGCGGGCCCAGCTCCTACGAGCAGTACTTC. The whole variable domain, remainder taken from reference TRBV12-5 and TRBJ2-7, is DARVTQTPRHKVTEMGQEVTMRCQPILGHNTVFWYRQTMMQGLELLAYFRNRAPLDDSGMPKDRFSAEMPDATLATLKIQPSEPRDSAVYFCASSVSGPSSYEQYFGPGTRLTVT.

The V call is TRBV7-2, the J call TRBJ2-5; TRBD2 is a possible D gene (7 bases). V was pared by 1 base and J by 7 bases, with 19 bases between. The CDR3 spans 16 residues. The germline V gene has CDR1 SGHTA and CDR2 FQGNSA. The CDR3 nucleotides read TGTGCCAGCAGCTTAGAGCCACCGGGGGGCGCCGGGACCCAGTACTTC. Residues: CASSLEPPGGAGTQYF.

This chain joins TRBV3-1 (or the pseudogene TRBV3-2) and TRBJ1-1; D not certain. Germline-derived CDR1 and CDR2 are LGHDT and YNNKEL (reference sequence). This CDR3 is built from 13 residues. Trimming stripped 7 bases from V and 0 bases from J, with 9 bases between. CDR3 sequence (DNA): TGTGCCAGCACCGGAGGGCTGAACACTGAAGCTTTCTTT. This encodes CASTGGLNTEAFF.

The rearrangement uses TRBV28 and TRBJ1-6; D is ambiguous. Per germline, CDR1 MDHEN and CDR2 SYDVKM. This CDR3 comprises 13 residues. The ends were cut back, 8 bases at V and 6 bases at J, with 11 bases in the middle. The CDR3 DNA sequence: TGTGCCAGCGTGAGCAGAGGTAATTCACCCCTCCACTTT. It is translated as CASVSRGNSPLHF.

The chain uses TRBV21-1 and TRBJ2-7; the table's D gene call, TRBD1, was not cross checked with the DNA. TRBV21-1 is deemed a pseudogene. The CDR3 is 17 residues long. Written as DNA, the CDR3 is TGTGCCAGCAGCAAAGTCCCAAGGACAATACTCCACTACGAGCAGTACTTC. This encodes CASSKVPRTILHYEQYF.

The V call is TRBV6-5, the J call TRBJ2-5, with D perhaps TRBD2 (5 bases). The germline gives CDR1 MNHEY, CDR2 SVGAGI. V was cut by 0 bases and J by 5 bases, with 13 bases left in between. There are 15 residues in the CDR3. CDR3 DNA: TGTGCCAGCAGTTACTCGGGTCGGGGTAGGGAGACCCAGTACTTC. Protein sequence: CASSYSGRGRETQYF.

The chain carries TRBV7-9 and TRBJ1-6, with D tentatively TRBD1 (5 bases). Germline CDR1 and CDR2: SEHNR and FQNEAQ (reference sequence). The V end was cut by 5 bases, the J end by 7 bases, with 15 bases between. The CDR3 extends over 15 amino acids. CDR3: CASSPFGGANSPLHF. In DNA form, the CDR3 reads TGTGCCAGCAGCCCTTTTGGAGGGGCGAATTCACCCCTCCACTTT.